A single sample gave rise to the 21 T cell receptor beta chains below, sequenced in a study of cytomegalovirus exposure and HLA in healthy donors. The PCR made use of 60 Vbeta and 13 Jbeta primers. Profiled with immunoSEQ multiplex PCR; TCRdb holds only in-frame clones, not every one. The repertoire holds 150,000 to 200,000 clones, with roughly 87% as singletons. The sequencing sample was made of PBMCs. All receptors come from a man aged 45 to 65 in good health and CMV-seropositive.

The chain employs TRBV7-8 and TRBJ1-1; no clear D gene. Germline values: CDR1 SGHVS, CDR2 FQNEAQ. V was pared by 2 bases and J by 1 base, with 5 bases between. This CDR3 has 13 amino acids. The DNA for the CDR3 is TGTGCCAGCAGCTTATTTCAGAACACTGAAGCTTTCTTT. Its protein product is CASSLFQNTEAFF.

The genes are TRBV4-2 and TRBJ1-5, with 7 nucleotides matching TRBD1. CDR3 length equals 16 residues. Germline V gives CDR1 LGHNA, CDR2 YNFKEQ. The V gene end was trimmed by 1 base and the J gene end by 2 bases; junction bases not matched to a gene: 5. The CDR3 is CASSQASTGGNQPQHF. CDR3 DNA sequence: TGTGCCAGCAGCCAAGCTTCTACAGGGGGCAATCAGCCCCAGCATTTT.

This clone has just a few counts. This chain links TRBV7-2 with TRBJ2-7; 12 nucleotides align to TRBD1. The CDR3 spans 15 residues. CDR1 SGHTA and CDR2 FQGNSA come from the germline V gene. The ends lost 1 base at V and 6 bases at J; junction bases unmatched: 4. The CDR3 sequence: CASSLEGQGALEQYF. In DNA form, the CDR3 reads TGTGCCAGCAGCTTAGAGGGACAGGGGGCGCTCGAGCAGTACTTC.

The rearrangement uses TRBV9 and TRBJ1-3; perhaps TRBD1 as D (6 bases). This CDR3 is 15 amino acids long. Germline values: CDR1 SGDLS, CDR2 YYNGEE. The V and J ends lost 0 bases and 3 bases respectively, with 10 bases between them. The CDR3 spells CASSVDLGGGNTIYF. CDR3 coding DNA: TGTGCCAGCAGCGTAGATCTAGGGGGTGGAAACACCATATATTTT.

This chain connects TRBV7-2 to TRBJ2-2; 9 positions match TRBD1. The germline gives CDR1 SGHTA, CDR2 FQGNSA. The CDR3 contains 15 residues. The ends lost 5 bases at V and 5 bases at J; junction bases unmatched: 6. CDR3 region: CASSPGTGRTGELFF. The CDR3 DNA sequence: TGTGCCAGCAGCCCCGGGACAGGGAGGACCGGGGAGCTGTTTTTT.

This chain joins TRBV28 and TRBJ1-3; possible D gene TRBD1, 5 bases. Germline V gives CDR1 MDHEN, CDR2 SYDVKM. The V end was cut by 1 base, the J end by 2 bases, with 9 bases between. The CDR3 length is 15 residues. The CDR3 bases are TGTGCCAGCAGTTTATATCGGGGGGCTGGAAACACCATATATTTT. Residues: CASSLYRGAGNTIYF.

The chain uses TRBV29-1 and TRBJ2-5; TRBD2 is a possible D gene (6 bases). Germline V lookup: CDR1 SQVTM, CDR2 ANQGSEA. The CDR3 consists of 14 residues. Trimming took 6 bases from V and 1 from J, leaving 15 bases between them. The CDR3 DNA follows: TGCAGCGTAAGACTAGGGTCCAGCCAAGAGACCCAGTACTTC. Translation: CSVRLGSSQETQYF.

The CDR3 bases are TGTGCCAGCAGCTTACGCAGGGCTCCGAGCTCCTACAATGAGCAGTTCTTC. Translation: CASSLRRAPSSYNEQFF. V gene TRBV7-3 combines with J gene TRBJ2-1, with D perhaps matching TRBD1 (5 bases). Trimming left V 2 bases short and J 0 bases short, with 14 bases between. Per germline, CDR1 SGHTA and CDR2 FQGTGA. The CDR3 contains 17 residues.

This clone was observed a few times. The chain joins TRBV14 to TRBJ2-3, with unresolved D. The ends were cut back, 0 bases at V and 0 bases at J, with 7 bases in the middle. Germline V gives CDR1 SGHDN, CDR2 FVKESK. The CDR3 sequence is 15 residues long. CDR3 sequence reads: CASSQDQISTDTQYF. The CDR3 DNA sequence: TGTGCCAGCAGCCAAGATCAGATTAGCACAGATACGCAGTATTTT.

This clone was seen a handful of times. Here the CDR3 DNA reads TGTGCCAGCAGCGCCGGGACAGGCGGATGGCAGTTCTTC. It specifies CASSAGTGGWQFF. The chain employs TRBV9 and TRBJ2-1; 8 positions match TRBD1. The CDR3 runs to 13 residues. The germline gives CDR1 SGDLS, CDR2 YYNGEE. V lost 3 bases and J lost 12; bases outside the gene matches: 8. Full variable domain (remainder filled in from reference TRBV9 and TRBJ2-1): DSGVTQTPKHLITATGQRVTLRCSPRSGDLSVYWYQQSLDQGLQFLIQYYNGEERAKGNILERFSAQQFPDLHSELNLSSLELGDSALYFCASSAGTGGWQFFGPGTRLTVL.

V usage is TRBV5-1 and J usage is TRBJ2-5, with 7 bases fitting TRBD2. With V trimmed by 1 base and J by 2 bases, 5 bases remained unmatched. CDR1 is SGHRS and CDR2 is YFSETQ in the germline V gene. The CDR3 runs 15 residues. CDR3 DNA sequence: TGCGCCAGCAGCTTGTCGCGGGGGAAACAAGAGACCCAGTACTTC. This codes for CASSLSRGKQETQYF.

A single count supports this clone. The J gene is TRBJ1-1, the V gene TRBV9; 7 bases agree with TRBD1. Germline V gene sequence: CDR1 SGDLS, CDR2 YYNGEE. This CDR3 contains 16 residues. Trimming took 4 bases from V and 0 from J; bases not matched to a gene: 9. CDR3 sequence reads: CASSPRQGYLNTEAFF. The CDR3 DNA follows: TGTGCCAGCAGCCCCCGACAGGGTTATCTGAACACTGAAGCTTTCTTT.

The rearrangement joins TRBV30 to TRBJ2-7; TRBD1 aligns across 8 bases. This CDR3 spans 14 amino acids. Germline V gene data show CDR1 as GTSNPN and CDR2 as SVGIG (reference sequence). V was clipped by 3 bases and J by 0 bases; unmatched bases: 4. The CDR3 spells CAWRGQGASYEQYF. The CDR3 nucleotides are TGTGCCTGGAGGGGGCAGGGGGCCTCCTACGAGCAGTACTTC.

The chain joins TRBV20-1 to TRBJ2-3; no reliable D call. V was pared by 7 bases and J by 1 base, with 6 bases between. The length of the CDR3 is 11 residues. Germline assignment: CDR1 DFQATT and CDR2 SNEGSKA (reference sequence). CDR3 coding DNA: TGCAGTGGGCAGGGCACAGATACGCAGTATTTT. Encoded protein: CSGQGTDTQYF.

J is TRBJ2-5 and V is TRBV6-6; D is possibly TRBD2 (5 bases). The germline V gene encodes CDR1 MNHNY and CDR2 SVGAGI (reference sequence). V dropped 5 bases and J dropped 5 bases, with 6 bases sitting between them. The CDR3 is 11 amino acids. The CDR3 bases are TGTGCCAGCAGTACTAGGGAGACCCAGTACTTC. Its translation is CASSTRETQYF.

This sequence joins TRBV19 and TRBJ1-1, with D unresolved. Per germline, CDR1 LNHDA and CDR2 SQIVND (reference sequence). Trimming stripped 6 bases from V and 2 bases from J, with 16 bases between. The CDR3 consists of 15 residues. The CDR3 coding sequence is TGTGCCAGTAGAACGCAAGGTACAGTTAACACTGAAGCTTTCTTT. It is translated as CASRTQGTVNTEAFF.

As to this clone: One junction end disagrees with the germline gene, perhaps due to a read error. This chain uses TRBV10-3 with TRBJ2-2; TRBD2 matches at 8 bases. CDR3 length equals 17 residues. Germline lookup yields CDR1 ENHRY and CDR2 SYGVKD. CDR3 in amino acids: CAISEAPPGGAVGKLFF. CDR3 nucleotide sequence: TGTGCCATCAGTGAGGCACCCCCGGGGGGGGCGGTCGGGAAGCTGTTTTTT.

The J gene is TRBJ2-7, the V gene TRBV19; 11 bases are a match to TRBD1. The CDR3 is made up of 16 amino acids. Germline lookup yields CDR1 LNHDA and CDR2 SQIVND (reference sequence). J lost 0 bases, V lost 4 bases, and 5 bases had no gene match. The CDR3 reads CASSNQGTGGSYEQYF. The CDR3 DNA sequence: TGTGCCAGTAGTAACCAGGGGACAGGGGGCTCCTACGAGCAGTACTTC.

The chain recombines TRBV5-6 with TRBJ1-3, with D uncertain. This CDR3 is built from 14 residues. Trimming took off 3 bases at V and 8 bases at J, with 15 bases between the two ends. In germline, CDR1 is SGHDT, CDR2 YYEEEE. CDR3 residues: CASSSGGLGDTIYF. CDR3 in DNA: TGTGCCAGCAGCTCAGGAGGGCTAGGAGACACCATATATTTT.

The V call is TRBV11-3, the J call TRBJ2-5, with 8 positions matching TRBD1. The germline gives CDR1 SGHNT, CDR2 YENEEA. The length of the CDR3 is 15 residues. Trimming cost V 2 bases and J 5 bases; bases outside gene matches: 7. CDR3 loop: CASSLYGTGGETQYF. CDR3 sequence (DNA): TGTGCCAGCAGCTTATACGGTACAGGGGGGGAGACCCAGTACTTC.

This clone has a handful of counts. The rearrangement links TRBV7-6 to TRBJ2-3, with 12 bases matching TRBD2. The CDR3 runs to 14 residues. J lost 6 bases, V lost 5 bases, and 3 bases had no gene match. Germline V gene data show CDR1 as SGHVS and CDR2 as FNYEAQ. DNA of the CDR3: TGTGCCAGCAGCGCCGGGACTAGCGGGGATACGCAGTATTTT. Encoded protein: CASSAGTSGDTQYF.